This T cell receptor (beta chain) emerged from a study of PD-L1 blockade in urothelial cancer. Study details: It was in the mid-2010s that patients started atezolizumab at 1,200 mg intravenously every 3 weeks. Researchers found blood samples held a median of approximately 150,000 T cells.

In this sample, this clone turned up once. Antigen: not known. The time point here: pretreatment peripheral blood. Germline lookup yields CDR1 MGHRA and CDR2 YSYEKL. The CDR3 spans 15 residues. J was trimmed by 8 bases and V by 2 bases; bases with no gene match: 7. Findings of the study overall: Patients with below-median pretreatment blood clonality survived longer. Durable-benefit patients expanded tumor-associated blood clones more at 3 weeks.

Using immunoSEQ multiplex PCR, the repertoire was profiled, and TCRdb retains in-frame clones only, with some absent. Of more than 35,000 clones in the sample, 90% to 95% were seen once. This TCR came from a woman aged 60-75 years with urothelial cancer. This specimen consisted of PBMCs, obtained around atezolizumab (anti-PD-L1) treatment. The rearrangement links TRBV4-1 to TRBJ2-1; the match to TRBD1 covers 9 bases. CDR3 bases: TGCGCCAGCAGCCAAAACCGGGACAGGGTGTATGAGCAGTTCTTC. Protein: CASSQNRDRVYEQFF.